The T cell receptor (beta chain) described here comes from a study of blood T cell repertoires in COVID-19. Looking at the study overall: Sites in the United States, Italy and Spain provided acute and convalescent COVID-19 samples. Sources were T cells, B-cell-depleted T cells, or PBMCs; the material itself was cDNA or gDNA.

Per the original methods: By means of reference gene primer amplification, nucleated cell counts were estimated. Libraries were prepared by immunoSEQ multiplex PCR; TCRdb keeps only in-frame clonotypes and omits some of them. The DNA gave D and trimming, while V, J and clone size come from that table. The table records 95,000 to 110,000 clones, around 89% of them present only once. The sample consisted of peripheral blood. The TCR comes from a woman in her sixties with acute or convalescent COVID-19.

The CDR3 bases are TGTGCCAGCAGCTTAAAACCTCTTCCGGGGGAAAAACTGTTTTTT. Amino acids: CASSLKPLPGEKLFF. The chain combines TRBV11-3 with TRBJ1-4, with unresolved D. V gave up 2 bases and J gave up 8 bases, with 15 bases separating them. CDR1 SGHNT and CDR2 YENEEA come from the germline V gene. There are 15 residues in the CDR3.